This is a list of T cell receptor beta chains from one sample in a study of T cell changes during pregnancy in multiple sclerosis. Sequenced by immunoSEQ multiplex PCR; TCRdb stores in-frame clones only, minus some. The sample contains around 68,000 clones, around nine tenths of which appear only once. The sample in question was CD4+ T cells from peripheral blood mononuclear cells, obtained before pregnancy. These receptors came from a female donor with multiple sclerosis, enrolled in a pregnancy study. CDR3s include the opening cysteine and the closing phenylalanine or tryptophan. A D gene is named only where the DNA matches it firmly. A row's size may be missing; if present it is once, few, many or a size class.

cdr3_length: 11; v_call: TRBV20-1; d_call: NA; j_call: TRBJ1-1; clone_size: NA; cdr3_nt: TGCAGTGCTAGAGACCCCGGGGGAGCTTTCTTT; cdr3_aa: CSARDPGGAFF
cdr3_length: 13; v_call: TRBV19; d_call: TRBD1; j_call: TRBJ1-2; clone_size: NA; cdr3_nt: TGTGCCAGCACAAAGGGACAGGGGAATGGCTACACCTTC; cdr3_aa: CASTKGQGNGYTF
cdr3_length: 15; v_call: TRBV9; d_call: NA; j_call: TRBJ1-6; clone_size: NA; cdr3_nt: TGTGCCAGCAGCGTTGAGGGCCGATCACCCTCACCCCTCCACTTT; cdr3_aa: CASSVEGRSPSPLHF
cdr3_length: 16; v_call: TRBV5-4; d_call: TRBD1; j_call: TRBJ1-6; clone_size: NA; cdr3_nt: TGTGCCAGCAGCCGTAAGACAGGGGCCGAGGATTCACCCCTCCACTTT; cdr3_aa: CASSRKTGAEDSPLHF
cdr3_length: 13; v_call: TRBV10-2; d_call: NA; j_call: TRBJ1-4; clone_size: NA; cdr3_nt: TGCGCCGCTACGTCCCGGGAAGGCGAAAAACTGTTTTTT; cdr3_aa: CAATSREGEKLFF
cdr3_length: 15; v_call: TRBV7-9; d_call: TRBD1; j_call: TRBJ2-3; clone_size: once; cdr3_nt: TGTGCCAGCGTGCGGGACAGGGCTCGTTCAGATACGCAGTATTTT; cdr3_aa: CASVRDRARSDTQYF
cdr3_length: 12; v_call: TRBV7-9; d_call: NA; j_call: TRBJ1-5; clone_size: NA; cdr3_nt: TGTGCCAGCAGCTTATCTAGTCAGCCCCAGCATTTT; cdr3_aa: CASSLSSQPQHF
cdr3_length: 16; v_call: TRBV5-1; d_call: TRBD2; j_call: TRBJ2-3; clone_size: NA; cdr3_nt: TGCGCCAGCAGCTGGGGACTAGCGGGGGACACAGATACGCAGTATTTT; cdr3_aa: CASSWGLAGDTDTQYF
cdr3_length: 17; v_call: TRBV19; d_call: TRBD1; j_call: TRBJ1-6; clone_size: NA; cdr3_nt: TGTGCCAGTAGTATAGGCGGGACAGCGGTTACTAATTCACCCCTCCACTTT; cdr3_aa: CASSIGGTAVTNSPLHF
cdr3_length: 15; v_call: TRBV6-1; d_call: NA; j_call: TRBJ2-7; clone_size: NA; cdr3_nt: TGTGCCAGCAGTGAAGAGGCCAGGGGTAGGCACGAGCAGTACTTC; cdr3_aa: CASSEEARGRHEQYF
cdr3_length: 16; v_call: TRBV10-3; d_call: NA; j_call: TRBJ2-4; clone_size: NA; cdr3_nt: TGTGCCATCAGTGAGTCCCTCTTGGACAGCAAAAACATTCAGTACTTC; cdr3_aa: CAISESLLDSKNIQYF
cdr3_length: 14; v_call: TRBV7-6; d_call: NA; j_call: TRBJ2-2; clone_size: NA; cdr3_nt: TGTGCCAGCAGCTTGTATCAGGGTTCCGGGGAGCTGTTTTTT; cdr3_aa: CASSLYQGSGELFF
cdr3_length: 16; v_call: TRBV7-8; d_call: TRBD2; j_call: TRBJ2-7; clone_size: NA; cdr3_nt: TGTGCCAGCAGCTTAGTGTGGGACTATCCATCCTACGAGCAGTACTTC; cdr3_aa: CASSLVWDYPSYEQYF
cdr3_length: 14; v_call: TRBV19; d_call: NA; j_call: TRBJ2-2; clone_size: NA; cdr3_nt: TGTGCCACTCGCCCCGGCGGATACACCGGGGAGCTGTTTTTT; cdr3_aa: CATRPGGYTGELFF
cdr3_length: 15; v_call: TRBV28; d_call: TRBD1; j_call: TRBJ1-5; clone_size: NA; cdr3_nt: TGTGCCAGCAGTTTCCAGACAGGGTGGAGGCAGCCCCAGCATTTT; cdr3_aa: CASSFQTGWRQPQHF
cdr3_length: 16; v_call: TRBV5-6; d_call: NA; j_call: TRBJ1-2; clone_size: once; cdr3_nt: TGTGCCAGCAGCCGCGCAGGGGCAGGGCAAAACTATGGCTACACCTTC; cdr3_aa: CASSRAGAGQNYGYTF
cdr3_length: 14; v_call: TRBV28; d_call: TRBD1; j_call: TRBJ2-5; clone_size: NA; cdr3_nt: TGTGCCAGCAGTCGGACAGGGGGCGAAGAGACCCAGTACTTC; cdr3_aa: CASSRTGGEETQYF
cdr3_length: 14; v_call: TRBV28; d_call: NA; j_call: TRBJ2-2; clone_size: NA; cdr3_nt: TGTGCCAGCAGGAGTAGCGGGAACACCGGGGAGCTGTTTTTT; cdr3_aa: CASRSSGNTGELFF
cdr3_length: 13; v_call: TRBV7-9; d_call: NA; j_call: TRBJ2-2; clone_size: NA; cdr3_nt: TGTGCCACCTTGTGGCAGGACACCGGGGAGCTGTTTTTT; cdr3_aa: CATLWQDTGELFF
cdr3_length: 16; v_call: TRBV18; d_call: TRBD2; j_call: TRBJ2-7; clone_size: NA; cdr3_nt: TGTGCCAGCTCACCAAAGGGCGGGGGGTCCTCCTACGAGCAGTACTTC; cdr3_aa: CASSPKGGGSSYEQYF
cdr3_length: 16; v_call: TRBV18; d_call: NA; j_call: TRBJ2-1; clone_size: NA; cdr3_nt: TGTGCCAGCTCACCACTAGCGGATCCCGCGGGGTATGAGCAGTTCTTC; cdr3_aa: CASSPLADPAGYEQFF
cdr3_length: 15; v_call: TRBV7-8; d_call: TRBD2; j_call: TRBJ2-1; clone_size: NA; cdr3_nt: TGTGCCAGCAGCGCCCGACTAGCCTCCTACAATGAGCAGTTCTTC; cdr3_aa: CASSARLASYNEQFF
cdr3_length: 16; v_call: TRBV11-3; d_call: NA; j_call: TRBJ2-6; clone_size: NA; cdr3_nt: TGTGCCAGCAGCTTAAGTATGAGGGCGGGGGCCAACGTCCTGACTTTC; cdr3_aa: CASSLSMRAGANVLTF
cdr3_length: 15; v_call: TRBV6-5; d_call: TRBD1; j_call: TRBJ1-1; clone_size: NA; cdr3_nt: TGTGCCAGCAGTACCTTTACCGGGACAGGGCGATCGGCTTTCTTT; cdr3_aa: CASSTFTGTGRSAFF
cdr3_length: 18; v_call: TRBV5-6; d_call: TRBD2; j_call: TRBJ2-3; clone_size: NA; cdr3_nt: TGTGCCAGCAGCGAAACCGGGACTAGCGGGAGTCCCACAGATACGCAGTATTTT; cdr3_aa: CASSETGTSGSPTDTQYF
cdr3_length: 16; v_call: TRBV2; d_call: TRBD2; j_call: TRBJ2-3; clone_size: once; cdr3_nt: TGTGCCAGCAGTGCCCCTAGCGGGGGGTGGTTAGATACGCAGTATTTT; cdr3_aa: CASSAPSGGWLDTQYF
cdr3_length: 18; v_call: TRBV11-3; d_call: TRBD1; j_call: TRBJ2-6; clone_size: NA; cdr3_nt: TGTGCCAGCAGCTATGGGGACAGGATCTACTCTGGGGCCAACGTCCTGACTTTC; cdr3_aa: CASSYGDRIYSGANVLTF
cdr3_length: 16; v_call: TRBV18; d_call: NA; j_call: TRBJ1-3; clone_size: NA; cdr3_nt: TGTGCCAGCTCACCACCGGGCGCAGGAGGTGGAAACACCATATATTTT; cdr3_aa: CASSPPGAGGGNTIYF
cdr3_length: 16; v_call: TRBV9; d_call: TRBD1; j_call: TRBJ2-5; clone_size: once; cdr3_nt: TGTGCCAGCAGCAGGACAGGGACAAAAGAACAAGAGACCCAGTACTTC; cdr3_aa: CASSRTGTKEQETQYF
cdr3_length: 14; v_call: TRBV6-5; d_call: NA; j_call: TRBJ2-3; clone_size: NA; cdr3_nt: TGTGCCAGCACCTCGCCGGGGAGCACAGATACGCAGTATTTT; cdr3_aa: CASTSPGSTDTQYF
cdr3_length: 15; v_call: TRBV6-6; d_call: TRBD1; j_call: TRBJ1-5; clone_size: NA; cdr3_nt: TGTGCCAGCAGAGCGACAGGGGGCCTAAATCAGCCCCAGCATTTT; cdr3_aa: CASRATGGLNQPQHF
cdr3_length: 17; v_call: TRBV5-4; d_call: NA; j_call: TRBJ2-3; clone_size: NA; cdr3_nt: TGTGCCAGCAGCTTGGTCGGCAGGGACTGGGTCCCAGATACGCAGTATTTT; cdr3_aa: CASSLVGRDWVPDTQYF
cdr3_length: 12; v_call: TRBV6-6; d_call: NA; j_call: TRBJ2-3; clone_size: NA; cdr3_nt: TGTGCCAGCAGTATCACTCGGGATACGCAGTATTTT; cdr3_aa: CASSITRDTQYF
cdr3_length: 15; v_call: TRBV2; d_call: TRBD1; j_call: TRBJ1-2; clone_size: NA; cdr3_nt: TGTGCCAGCAGTGAAGCGGGACAGATCCCCTATGGCTACACCTTC; cdr3_aa: CASSEAGQIPYGYTF
cdr3_length: 14; v_call: TRBV2; d_call: TRBD2; j_call: TRBJ2-1; clone_size: NA; cdr3_nt: TGTGCCAGCAGCCGGACTAGCGGCTACAATGAGCAGTTCTTC; cdr3_aa: CASSRTSGYNEQFF
cdr3_length: 13; v_call: TRBV9; d_call: NA; j_call: TRBJ2-3; clone_size: NA; cdr3_nt: TGTGCCAGCAGCGTAGACGGGACAGATACGCAGTATTTT; cdr3_aa: CASSVDGTDTQYF
cdr3_length: 15; v_call: TRBV12-5; d_call: NA; j_call: TRBJ1-2; clone_size: NA; cdr3_nt: TGTGCTAGTGGTTTGGTCATCGGGGGGAACTATGGCTACACCTTC; cdr3_aa: CASGLVIGGNYGYTF
cdr3_length: 15; v_call: TRBV6-1; d_call: TRBD1; j_call: TRBJ2-3; clone_size: NA; cdr3_nt: TGTGCCAGCAGTCCCCGGACAGGTAGCACAGATACGCAGTATTTT; cdr3_aa: CASSPRTGSTDTQYF
cdr3_length: 11; v_call: TRBV7-2; d_call: NA; j_call: TRBJ1-2; clone_size: NA; cdr3_nt: TGTGCCAGCAGCTTAGGCGGTGGCTACACCTTC; cdr3_aa: CASSLGGGYTF
cdr3_length: 16; v_call: TRBV4-1; d_call: TRBD2; j_call: TRBJ2-1; clone_size: NA; cdr3_nt: TGCGCCAGCAGCCACCCTAGCGGTTCTCCCTACAATGAGCAGTTCTTC; cdr3_aa: CASSHPSGSPYNEQFF